Shown below are 18 T cell receptor beta chains from a single sample sequenced in a study of blood T cells in healthy people across ages. Primed by a sample-barcoded 5' primer and a J-beta primer mix, a second PCR proceeded for roughly 7 to 11 cycles. TCRdb independently ran MiXCR on the 5' RACE reads; one entry per CDR3 protein. The sample lists 800,000 to 1,000,000 distinct CDR3 sequences; around 48% were seen once. Sequencing was done on a sample of blood. These receptors all come from a young man in good health.

The rearrangement links TRBV20-1 to TRBJ2-1, with unresolved D. Germline assignment: CDR1 DFQATT and CDR2 SNEGSKA (reference sequence). V was cut by 7 bases and J by 1 base, with 8 bases left in between. The CDR3 has 12 residues. The CDR3 nucleotides are TGCAGTGGGGTGTTATCCTACAATGAGCAGTTCTTC. Translation gives CSGVLSYNEQFF.

The count of this clonotype is one. The chain has TRBV7-2 and TRBJ1-5; no clear D gene. The ends were cut back, 5 bases at V and 4 bases at J, with 18 bases in the middle. Germline CDR1 is SGHTA and CDR2 is FQGNSA. The CDR3 runs to 16 residues. CDR3 residues: CTSSPEGNNWNQPQHF. For the CDR3, the DNA is TGTACCAGCAGCCCTGAAGGGAACAACTGGAATCAGCCCCAGCATTTT.

This clonotype appeared a few times. V is TRBV28 and J is TRBJ2-1; 8 bases line up with TRBD2. The V segment lost 4 bases and the J segment 4 bases; nucleotides outside the gene matches: 6. This CDR3 comprises 15 residues. Germline CDR1 MDHEN, CDR2 SYDVKM. The CDR3 is CASSSSLAGYNEQFF. The CDR3 DNA sequence: TGTGCCAGCAGTTCCTCCTTAGCGGGGTACAATGAGCAGTTCTTC. The complete variable domain, with remaining parts taken from reference TRBV28 and TRBJ2-1, reads DVKVTQSSRYLVKRTGEKVFLECVQDMDHENMFWYRQDPGLGLRLIYFSYDVKMKEKGDIPEGYSVSREKKERFSLILESASTNQTSMYLCASSSSLAGYNEQFFGPGTRLTVL.

The V call is TRBV29-1, the J call TRBJ1-1; D is uncertain. The ends were cut back, 3 bases at V and 1 base at J, with 9 bases in the middle. The germline gives CDR1 SQVTM, CDR2 ANQGSEA. The CDR3 sequence is 13 residues long. The DNA of the CDR3 is TGCAGCGTTGATTGGGGTAGGAACACTGAAGCTTTCTTT. Translated: CSVDWGRNTEAFF.

The genes are TRBV7-3 and TRBJ2-3; 10 positions match TRBD1. Looked up from germline, CDR1 is SGHTA and CDR2 is FQGTGA. The CDR3 runs to 17 residues. V lost 0 bases to trimming and J lost 3 bases; unmatched junction nucleotides: 6. CDR3 bases: TGTGCCAGCAGCTTAACCGCCGGGACAGGGGCGACAGATACGCAGTATTTT. Translating it yields CASSLTAGTGATDTQYF. Full variable domain (missing parts from reference TRBV7-3 and TRBJ2-3): GAGVSQTPSNKVTEKGKYVELRCDPISGHTALYWYRQSLGQGPEFLIYFQGTGAADDSGLPNDRFFAVRPEGSVSTLKIQRTERGDSAVYLCASSLTAGTGATDTQYFGPGTRLTVL.

Of note for this clonotype: At one end, the junction sequence differs from germline, possibly due to a read error. The chain is built from TRBV7-9 and TRBJ2-1, with D perhaps assigned TRBD1 or TRBD2 (5 bases each). The CDR3 totals 15 residues. Germline assignment: CDR1 SEHNR and CDR2 FQNEAQ (reference sequence). In DNA, the CDR3 is TGTGCCAGCAGCATAGCGCGGGCAGGGCAGAATGAGCAGTTCTTC. It is translated as CASSIARAGQNEQFF.

The chain combines TRBV19 with TRBJ1-2; D may be TRBD1 (6 bases). V gave up 3 bases and J gave up 5 bases, with 13 bases separating them. There are 14 residues in the CDR3. CDR1 is LNHDA and CDR2 is SQIVND in the germline V gene (reference sequence). The CDR3 reads CASSISAGDYGYTF. The CDR3 DNA is TGTGCCAGTAGTATTTCTGCAGGGGATTATGGCTACACCTTC.

This rearrangement joins TRBV28 to TRBJ1-2; D not certain. Germline CDR1 reads MDHEN; CDR2 reads SYDVKM. Trimming removed 1 base from V and 5 bases from J, with 11 bases in between. CDR3 size: 14 residues. The DNA of the CDR3 is TGTGCCAGCAGTTTATATGGCGCTGTATATGGCTACACCTTC. This codes for CASSLYGAVYGYTF.

This clonotype has a handful of counts. This chain joins TRBV12-3 or TRBV12-4 and TRBJ1-5; TRBD1 aligns across 10 bases. Trimming removed 7 bases from V and 2 bases from J; junction bases left unmatched: 5. The CDR3 length is 15 residues. CDR3 sequence reads: CASNRQGARNQPQHF. The DNA for the CDR3 is TGTGCCAGCAATAGACAGGGGGCTCGCAATCAGCCCCAGCATTTT.

This clonotype came up a few times. The genes are TRBV28 and TRBJ2-4; 11 bases align to TRBD2. The CDR3 sequence is 14 residues long. Germline CDR1 reads MDHEN; CDR2 reads SYDVKM. The V and J ends lost 8 bases and 7 bases, in that order; junction bases with no gene match: 7. In DNA, the CDR3 is TGTGCCAGCCGGGCTAGCGGGGGGTGGAACATTCAGTACTTC. Encoded protein: CASRASGGWNIQYF.

This clonotype appeared a single time. CDR3 sequence reads: CASTGTALRNEQYF. The CDR3 nucleotides are TGTGCCAGCACCGGGACTGCGTTACGGAATGAGCAGTACTTC. This sequence joins TRBV6-5 and TRBJ2-5; D might be TRBD2 (6 bases). CDR1 and CDR2 from the germline V gene are MNHEY and SVGAGI. CDR3 length equals 14 residues. Trimming left V 7 bases short and J 11 bases short, with 23 bases between.

V is TRBV7-2 and J is TRBJ2-5; D could derive from TRBD1 or TRBD2 (5 bases each). Germline assignment: CDR1 SGHTA and CDR2 FQGNSA. The CDR3 has 16 amino acids. The ends were cut back, 1 base at V and 4 bases at J, with 16 bases in the middle. CDR3 DNA sequence: TGTGCCAGCAGCTTAGGGGACCGAAAGAGGCGAGAGACCCAGTACTTC. Encoded protein: CASSLGDRKRRETQYF. Full variable domain (remainder filled in from reference TRBV7-2 and TRBJ2-5): GAGVSQSPSNKVTEKGKDVELRCDPISGHTALYWYRQSLGQGLEFLIYFQGNSAPDKSGLPSDRFSAERTGGSVSTLTIQRTQQEDSAVYLCASSLGDRKRRETQYFGPGTRLLVL.

Only a few counts were recorded for this clonotype. This rearrangement joins TRBV20-1 to TRBJ2-7, with D unclear. This CDR3 is 13 amino acids long. Trimming shortened V by 2 bases and J by 0 bases, and 8 bases separated the two germline ends. Per germline, CDR1 DFQATT and CDR2 SNEGSKA (reference sequence). CDR3: CSARSPSSYEQYF. In nucleotides, the CDR3 is TGCAGTGCTAGATCCCCGAGCTCCTACGAGCAGTACTTC.

This clonotype was observed a handful of times. The chain joins TRBV4-2 to TRBJ2-5; TRBD2 matches 9 bases. V lost 4 bases to trimming and J lost 0 bases; unmatched junction nucleotides: 6. The CDR3 has 16 residues. Per germline, CDR1 LGHNA and CDR2 YNFKEQ. The CDR3 region is CASSPQAGGNQETQYF. The CDR3 nucleotides are TGTGCCAGCAGCCCCCAAGCGGGGGGTAACCAAGAGACCCAGTACTTC.

The gene calls are TRBV30 and TRBJ2-7, with unresolved D. Germline CDR1 reads GTSNPN; CDR2 reads SVGIG (reference sequence). V was cut by 0 bases and J by 9 bases, with 15 bases left in between. The CDR3 is 13 residues long. CDR3 DNA: TGTGCCTGGAGTGTTTCGTCCGGGCCCAGGCAGTACTTC. This sequence encodes CAWSVSSGPRQYF.

This clonotype was seen more than once but under ten times. The CDR3 DNA reads as TGCGCCAGCAGCTTAGAACGGCCAGCCTCTAGTGGCTACACCTTC. This gives the protein CASSLERPASSGYTF. The chain links TRBV5-1 to TRBJ1-2, with no clear D. This CDR3 comprises 15 residues. V shed 2 bases and J shed 7 bases, with 18 bases lying between them. In germline, CDR1 is SGHRS, CDR2 YFSETQ.

The chain carries TRBV7-2 and TRBJ2-5; D may be TRBD2 (6 bases). There are 15 residues in the CDR3. The germline gives CDR1 SGHTA, CDR2 FQGNSA. V lost 8 bases and J lost 0, with 16 bases in between. The CDR3 sequence is CASGRMRRDQETQYF. CDR3 nucleotides: TGTGCCAGCGGGAGAATGCGGAGGGACCAAGAGACCCAGTACTTC. Full variable domain (rest looked up from reference TRBV7-2 and TRBJ2-5): GAGVSQSPSNKVTEKGKDVELRCDPISGHTALYWYRQSLGQGLEFLIYFQGNSAPDKSGLPSDRFSAERTGGSVSTLTIQRTQQEDSAVYLCASGRMRRDQETQYFGPGTRLLVL.

The rearrangement links TRBV15 to TRBJ2-3; the D gene could be TRBD1 or TRBD2 (6 bases each). V was clipped by 5 bases and J by 3 bases, with 18 bases between them. The CDR3 is 16 residues long. Germline CDR1 and CDR2: LNHNV and YYDKDF (reference sequence). DNA for the CDR3: TGTGCCACCAGCGCCGGGGGTACAACAGGGACAGATACGCAGTATTTT. Its protein product is CATSAGGTTGTDTQYF.